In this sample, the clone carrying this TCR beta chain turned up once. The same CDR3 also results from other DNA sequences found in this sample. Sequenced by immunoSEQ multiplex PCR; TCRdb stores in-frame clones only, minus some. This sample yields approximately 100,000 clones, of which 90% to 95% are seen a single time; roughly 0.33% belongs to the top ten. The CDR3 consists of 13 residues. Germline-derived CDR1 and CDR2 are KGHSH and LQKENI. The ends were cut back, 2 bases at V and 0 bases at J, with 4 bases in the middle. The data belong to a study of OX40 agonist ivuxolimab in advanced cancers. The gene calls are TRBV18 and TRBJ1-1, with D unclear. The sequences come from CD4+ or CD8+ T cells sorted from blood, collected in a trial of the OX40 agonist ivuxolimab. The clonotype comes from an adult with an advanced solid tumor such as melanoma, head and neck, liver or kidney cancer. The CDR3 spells CASSPDMNTEAFF. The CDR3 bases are TGTGCCAGCTCACCAGACATGAACACTGAAGCTTTCTTT.